Here is one TCR beta chain with its context. What it recognizes is unknown. This sample stems from a study of vaccination effects on CD4 cells after COVID-19. Across the whole study: Peptide-pool stimulation followed by sequencing identified expanded antigen-specific CD4+ clonotypes in the ViraFEST assay. Post-vaccine specimens were collected at a median of 72 days following the second dose. Findings of the study overall: Late post-vaccination samples showed marked contraction of infection- and vaccine-induced clones.

TCRdb keeps only in-frame clones here, not all; method: immunoSEQ multiplex PCR. The sample consists of some 47,000 clones, roughly two thirds of them appearing once. Between days 9 and 10 of culture, CD4+ T cells were separated out. Either the mRNA-1273 or the BNT162b2 vaccine was given to participants as two doses. According to the study, vaccine recipients showed no prior SARS-CoV-2 infection and negative nucleocapsid antibodies. V shed 5 bases, J shed 6 bases, and the junction held 11 bases outside the gene matches. The CDR3 consists of 16 residues. Per germline, CDR1 MGHRA and CDR2 YSYEKL. The J gene is TRBJ1-5, the V gene TRBV4-1, with 9 nucleotides matching TRBD1. This specimen was CD4+ T cells from PBMCs cultured without peptide, taken after COVID-19 vaccination. The clonotype originates from a human donor who received a COVID-19 vaccine. The CDR3 DNA reads TGCGCCAGCAGCAAACCGGGACAGGGTAGAACTCAGCCCCAGCATTTT. Protein product: CASSKPGQGRTQPQHF.